The rows below give T cell receptor beta chains drawn from one sample of a study of T cells in Graves' hyperthyroidism and ophthalmopathy. From the multiplex PCR reads, TCRdb called clonotypes with MiXCR, one entry per CDR3 protein. The sample shows roughly 640,000 distinct CDR3 sequences, about a sixth of them seen only once. Sequencing input: blood. These receptors were taken from a woman aged 40 to 49 with Graves' ophthalmopathy. Both conserved end residues are part of each CDR3. D genes are given only for firm matches. The size entry is marked missing in some rows and otherwise reads once, few, many or a size class.

CDR3 | DNA | size | J | D | V
CASSPGTGIHEQYF | TGTGCCAGCAGCCCGGGGACAGGGATCCACGAGCAGTACTTC | many | TRBJ2-7 | TRBD1 | TRBV6-1
CASSSRSGLAGEQYF | TGTGCCAGCAGTTCAAGATCGGGACTAGCGGGCGAGCAGTACTTC | many | TRBJ2-7 | TRBD2 | TRBV27
CASSTRGQETQYF | TGTGCCAGCTCCACTCGGGGGCAAGAGACCCAGTACTTC | many | TRBJ2-5 | - | TRBV18
CASSPGRDTQYF | TGTGCCAGCTCACCAGGGAGAGATACGCAGTATTTT | many | TRBJ2-3 | - | TRBV18
CASNAGTVIAEAFF | TGTGCCAGCAACGCCGGGACAGTGATTGCGGAAGCTTTCTTT | many | TRBJ1-1 | TRBD1 | TRBV28
CASSDWDAGTGYGYTF | TGTGCCAGCAGTGATTGGGACGCCGGGACAGGATATGGCTACACCTTC | many | TRBJ1-2 | TRBD1 | TRBV2
CASSLYGTGTSYGYTF | TGTGCCAGCAGTTTATATGGGACCGGGACATCTTATGGCTACACCTTC | many | TRBJ1-2 | - | TRBV27
CASSQDRVAGTNTGELFF | TGCGCCAGCAGCCAAGATCGAGTAGCAGGGACGAACACCGGGGAGCTGTTTTTT | many | TRBJ2-2 | - | TRBV4-1
CASSEGGQYF | TGTGCCAGCAGCGAGGGTGGGCAGTATTTT | many | TRBJ2-3 | - | TRBV2
CASSQVSTDNEQFF | TGTGCCAGCAGCCAGGTCTCCACAGACAATGAGCAGTTCTTC | many | TRBJ2-1 | - | TRBV5-5
CASSLAQYGSPLHF | TGTGCCAGCAGCTTAGCACAGTATGGCTCACCCCTCCACTTT | many | TRBJ1-6 | - | TRBV11-2
CSARVPGPGHNEQFF | TGCAGTGCTAGGGTCCCCGGGCCCGGCCACAATGAGCAGTTCTTC | many | TRBJ2-1 | - | TRBV20-1
CASSPGHQTEAFF | TGCGCCAGCAGCCCCGGACATCAGACTGAAGCTTTCTTT | many | TRBJ1-1 | - | TRBV5-1
CASSLAGGQDYGYTF | TGCGCCAGCAGCTTGGCCGGGGGGCAGGACTATGGCTACACCTTC | - | TRBJ1-2 | - | TRBV5-1
CATIQGQGAYEQYF | TGTGCCACTATCCAGGGCCAGGGGGCCTACGAGCAGTACTTC | many | TRBJ2-7 | TRBD1 | TRBV28